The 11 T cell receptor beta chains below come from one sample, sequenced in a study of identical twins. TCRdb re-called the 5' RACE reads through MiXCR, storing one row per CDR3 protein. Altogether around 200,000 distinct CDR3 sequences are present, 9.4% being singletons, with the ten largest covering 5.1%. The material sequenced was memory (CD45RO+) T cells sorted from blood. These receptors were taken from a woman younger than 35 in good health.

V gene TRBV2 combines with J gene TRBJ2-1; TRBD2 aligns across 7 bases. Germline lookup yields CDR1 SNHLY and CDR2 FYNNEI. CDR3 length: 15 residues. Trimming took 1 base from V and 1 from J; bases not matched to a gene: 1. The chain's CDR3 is CASSEGEGSYNEQFF. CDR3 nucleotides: TGTGCCAGCAGTGAAGGGGAGGGATCCTACAATGAGCAGTTCTTC. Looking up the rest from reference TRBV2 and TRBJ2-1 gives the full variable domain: EPEVTQTPSHQVTQMGQEVILRCVPISNHLYFYWYRQILGQKVEFLVSFYNNEISEKSEIFDDQFSVERPDGSNFTLKIRSTKLEDSAMYFCASSEGEGSYNEQFFGPGTRLTVL.

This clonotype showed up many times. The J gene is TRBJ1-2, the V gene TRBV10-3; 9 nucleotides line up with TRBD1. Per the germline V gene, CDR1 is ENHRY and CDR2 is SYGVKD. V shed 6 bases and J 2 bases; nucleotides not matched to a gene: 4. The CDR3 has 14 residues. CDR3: CAIRRDRANYGYTF. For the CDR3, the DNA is TGTGCCATCAGGAGGGACAGGGCCAACTATGGCTACACCTTC.

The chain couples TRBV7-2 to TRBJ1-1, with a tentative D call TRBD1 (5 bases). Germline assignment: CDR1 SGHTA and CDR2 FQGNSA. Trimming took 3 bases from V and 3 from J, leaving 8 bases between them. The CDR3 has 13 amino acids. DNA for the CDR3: TGTGCCAGCAGCTTCTTGGGGGACACTGAAGCTTTCTTT. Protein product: CASSFLGDTEAFF.

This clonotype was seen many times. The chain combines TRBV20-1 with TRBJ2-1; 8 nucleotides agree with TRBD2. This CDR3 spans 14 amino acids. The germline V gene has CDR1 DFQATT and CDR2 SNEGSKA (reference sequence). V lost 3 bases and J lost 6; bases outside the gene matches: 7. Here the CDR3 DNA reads TGCAGTGCTAGTCGAGCGGGAGTGGGCAATGAGCAGTTCTTC. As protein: CSASRAGVGNEQFF.

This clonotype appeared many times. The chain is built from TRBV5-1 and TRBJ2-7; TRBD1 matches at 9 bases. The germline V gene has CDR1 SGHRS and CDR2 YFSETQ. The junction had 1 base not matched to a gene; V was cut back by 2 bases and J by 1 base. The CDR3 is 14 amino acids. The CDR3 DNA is TGCGCCAGCAGCTTTGGACAGGGGTCCTACGAGCAGTACTTC. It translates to CASSFGQGSYEQYF. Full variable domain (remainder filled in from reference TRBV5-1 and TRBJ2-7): KAGVTQTPRYLIKTRGQQVTLSCSPISGHRSVSWYQQTPGQGLQFLFEYFSETQRNKGNFPGRFSGRQFSNSRSEMNVSTLELGDSALYLCASSFGQGSYEQYFGPGTRLTVT.

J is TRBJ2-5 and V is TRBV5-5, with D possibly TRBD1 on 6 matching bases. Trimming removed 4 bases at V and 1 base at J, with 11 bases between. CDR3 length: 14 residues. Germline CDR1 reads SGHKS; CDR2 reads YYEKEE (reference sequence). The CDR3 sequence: CASSPGQPQETQYF. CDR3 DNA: TGTGCCAGCAGCCCCGGACAGCCCCAAGAGACCCAGTACTTC.

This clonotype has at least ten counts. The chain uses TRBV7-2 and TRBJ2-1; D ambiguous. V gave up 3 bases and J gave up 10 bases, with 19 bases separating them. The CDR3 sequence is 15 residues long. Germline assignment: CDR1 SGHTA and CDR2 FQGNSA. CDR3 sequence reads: CASSFLQPAGREQFF. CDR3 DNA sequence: TGTGCCAGCAGCTTCCTACAACCGGCTGGTAGGGAGCAGTTCTTC.

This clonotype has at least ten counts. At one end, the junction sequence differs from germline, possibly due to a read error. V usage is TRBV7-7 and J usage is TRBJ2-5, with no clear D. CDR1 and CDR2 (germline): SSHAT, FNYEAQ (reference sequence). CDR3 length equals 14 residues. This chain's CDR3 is CASSFHPAQETQYF. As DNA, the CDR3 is TGTGCTAGCAGCTTCCACCCAGCCCAAGAGACCCAGTACTTC.

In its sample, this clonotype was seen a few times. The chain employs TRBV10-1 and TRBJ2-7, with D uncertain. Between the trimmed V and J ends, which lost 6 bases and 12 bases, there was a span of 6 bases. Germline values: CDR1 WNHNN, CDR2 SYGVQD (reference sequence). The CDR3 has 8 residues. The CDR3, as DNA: TGCGCCAGCAGGAACCTGTACTTC. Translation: CASRNLYF.

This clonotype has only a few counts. CDR3 nucleotide sequence: TGTGCCAGCAGTTACCACGCTGGTTTCCGCATCGAAAAACTGTTTTTT. It codes for CASSYHAGFRIEKLFF. The chain has TRBV6-5 and TRBJ1-4; no reliable D call. CDR3 length: 16 residues. The V gene's germline CDR1 is MNHEY and CDR2 SVGAGI. V was cut by 2 bases and J by 8 bases, with 18 bases left in between.

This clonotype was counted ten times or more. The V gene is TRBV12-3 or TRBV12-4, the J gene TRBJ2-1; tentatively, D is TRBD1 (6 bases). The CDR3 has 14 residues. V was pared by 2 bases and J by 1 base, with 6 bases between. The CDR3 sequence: CASSLRGSYNEQFF. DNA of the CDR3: TGTGCCAGCAGTTTAAGGGGGTCCTACAATGAGCAGTTCTTC.